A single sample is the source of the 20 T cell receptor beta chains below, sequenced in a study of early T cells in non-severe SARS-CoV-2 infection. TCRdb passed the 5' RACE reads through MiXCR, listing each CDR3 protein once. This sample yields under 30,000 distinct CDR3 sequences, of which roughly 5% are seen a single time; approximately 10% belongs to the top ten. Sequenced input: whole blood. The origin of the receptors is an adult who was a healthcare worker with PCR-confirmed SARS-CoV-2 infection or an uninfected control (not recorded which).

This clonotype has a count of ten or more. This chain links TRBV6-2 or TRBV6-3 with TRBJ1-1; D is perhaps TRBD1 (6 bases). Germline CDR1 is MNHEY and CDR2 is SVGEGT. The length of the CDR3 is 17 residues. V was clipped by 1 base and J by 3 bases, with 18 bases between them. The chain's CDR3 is CASSYFRLAGEDTEAFF. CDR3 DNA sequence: TGTGCCAGCAGTTACTTCAGGCTGGCAGGGGAGGACACTGAAGCTTTCTTT.

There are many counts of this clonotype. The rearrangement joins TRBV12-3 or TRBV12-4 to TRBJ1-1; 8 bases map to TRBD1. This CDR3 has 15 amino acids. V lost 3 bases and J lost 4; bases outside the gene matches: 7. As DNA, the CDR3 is TGTGCCAGCAGTTTGTCAGGGGGCGAGGGCACTGAAGCTTTCTTT. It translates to CASSLSGGEGTEAFF.

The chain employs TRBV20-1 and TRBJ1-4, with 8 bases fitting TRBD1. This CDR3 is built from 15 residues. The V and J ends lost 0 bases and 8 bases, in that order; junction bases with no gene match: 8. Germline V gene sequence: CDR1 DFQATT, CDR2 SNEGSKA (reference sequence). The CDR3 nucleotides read TGCAGTGCTAGAGATCACAGGGGGATTGGGGAAAAACTGTTTTTT. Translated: CSARDHRGIGEKLFF.

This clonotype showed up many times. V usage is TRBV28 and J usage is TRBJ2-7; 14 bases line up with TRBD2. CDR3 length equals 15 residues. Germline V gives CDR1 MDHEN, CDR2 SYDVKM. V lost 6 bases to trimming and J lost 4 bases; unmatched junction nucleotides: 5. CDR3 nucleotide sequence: TGTGCCAGCAGAGAGGGGACTAGCGGGGGTTACGAGCAGTACTTC. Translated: CASREGTSGGYEQYF.

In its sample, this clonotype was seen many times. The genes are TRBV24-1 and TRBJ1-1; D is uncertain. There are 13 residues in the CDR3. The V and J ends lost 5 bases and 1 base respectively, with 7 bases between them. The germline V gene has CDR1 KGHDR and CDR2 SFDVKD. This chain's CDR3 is CATSVKGNTEAFF. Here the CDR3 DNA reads TGTGCCACCAGTGTCAAGGGGAACACTGAAGCTTTCTTT.

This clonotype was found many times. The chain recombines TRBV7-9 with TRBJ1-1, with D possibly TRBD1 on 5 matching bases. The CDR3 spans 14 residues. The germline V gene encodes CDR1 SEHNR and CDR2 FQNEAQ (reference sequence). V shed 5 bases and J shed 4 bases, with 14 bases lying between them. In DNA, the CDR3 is TGTGCCAGCAGCCCCGGGACTTCCACCACTGAAGCTTTCTTT. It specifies CASSPGTSTTEAFF.

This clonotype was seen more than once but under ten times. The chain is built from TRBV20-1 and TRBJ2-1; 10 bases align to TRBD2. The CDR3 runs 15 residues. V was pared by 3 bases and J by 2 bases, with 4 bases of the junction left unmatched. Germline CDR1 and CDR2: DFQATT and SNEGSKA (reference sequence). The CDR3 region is CSARSSGRAYNEQFF. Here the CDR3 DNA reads TGCAGTGCTAGGTCCAGCGGGAGGGCCTACAATGAGCAGTTCTTC.

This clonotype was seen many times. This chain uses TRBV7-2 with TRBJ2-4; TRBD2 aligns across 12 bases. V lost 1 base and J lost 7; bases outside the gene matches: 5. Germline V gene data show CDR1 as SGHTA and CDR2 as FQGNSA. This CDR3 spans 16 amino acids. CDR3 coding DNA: TGTGCCAGCAGCTTAGGGCTAGCGGGAGGGAGGAACATTCAGTACTTC. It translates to CASSLGLAGGRNIQYF.

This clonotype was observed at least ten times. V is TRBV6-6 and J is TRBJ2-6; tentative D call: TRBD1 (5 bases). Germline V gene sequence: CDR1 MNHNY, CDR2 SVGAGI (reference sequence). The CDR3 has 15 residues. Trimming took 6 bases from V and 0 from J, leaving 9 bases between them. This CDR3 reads CASRSQGSGANVLTF. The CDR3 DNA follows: TGTGCCAGCAGATCCCAGGGCTCTGGGGCCAACGTCCTGACTTTC.

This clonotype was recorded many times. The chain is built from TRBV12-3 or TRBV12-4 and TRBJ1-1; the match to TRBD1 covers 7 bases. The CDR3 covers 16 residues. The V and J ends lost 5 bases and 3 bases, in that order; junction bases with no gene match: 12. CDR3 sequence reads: CASSPDRVLGDTEAFF. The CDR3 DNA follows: TGTGCCAGCAGTCCCGACAGGGTTCTAGGGGACACTGAAGCTTTCTTT.

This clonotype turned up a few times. CDR3 sequence reads: CASSSSGPRGSEQYF. CDR3 DNA sequence: TGTGCCAGCAGCTCGTCCGGTCCCAGGGGGAGCGAGCAGTACTTC. The J gene is TRBJ2-7, the V gene TRBV11-2; 7 bases line up with TRBD1. V lost 4 bases and J lost 6; bases outside the gene matches: 12. This CDR3 has 15 residues. Per the germline V gene, CDR1 is SGHAT and CDR2 is FQNNGV.

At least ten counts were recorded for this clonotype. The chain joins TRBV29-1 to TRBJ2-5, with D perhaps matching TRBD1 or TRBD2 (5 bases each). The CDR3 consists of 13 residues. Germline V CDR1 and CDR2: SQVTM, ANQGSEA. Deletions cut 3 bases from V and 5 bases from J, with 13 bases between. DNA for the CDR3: TGCAGCGTTGAGAGGGGCTTCGGCGAGACCCAGTACTTC. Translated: CSVERGFGETQYF.

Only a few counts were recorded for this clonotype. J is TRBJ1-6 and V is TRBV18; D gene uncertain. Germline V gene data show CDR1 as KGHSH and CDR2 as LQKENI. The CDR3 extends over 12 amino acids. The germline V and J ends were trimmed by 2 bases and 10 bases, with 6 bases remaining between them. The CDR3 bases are TGTGCCAGCTCACCAAACAGATCACCCCTCCACTTT. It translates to CASSPNRSPLHF.

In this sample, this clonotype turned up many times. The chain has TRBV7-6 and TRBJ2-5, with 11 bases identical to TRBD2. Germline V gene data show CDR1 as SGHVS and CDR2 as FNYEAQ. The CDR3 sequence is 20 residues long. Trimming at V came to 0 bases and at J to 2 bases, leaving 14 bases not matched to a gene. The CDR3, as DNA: TGTGCCAGCAGCTTAGCGCGCGTATTGCTAGCGGGAGGTCTACAAGAGACCCAGTACTTC. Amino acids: CASSLARVLLAGGLQETQYF.

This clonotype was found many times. The CDR3 DNA reads TGCAGTGCTCCAAGATCAGGGTCCTCCTACGAGCAGTACTTC. This gives the protein CSAPRSGSSYEQYF. J is TRBJ2-7 and V is TRBV20-1; TRBD1 might be the D (5 bases). Germline V lookup: CDR1 DFQATT, CDR2 SNEGSKA (reference sequence). The CDR3 covers 14 residues. V lost 5 bases and J 0 bases, leaving 14 bases between the germline ends.

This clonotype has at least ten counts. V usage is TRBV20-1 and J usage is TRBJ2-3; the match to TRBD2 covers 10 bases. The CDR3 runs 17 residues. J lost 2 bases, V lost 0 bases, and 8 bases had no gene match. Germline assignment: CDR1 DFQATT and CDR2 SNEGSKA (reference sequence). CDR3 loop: CSARDPSGRAPTDTQYF. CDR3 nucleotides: TGCAGTGCTAGAGATCCCAGCGGGAGGGCTCCCACAGATACGCAGTATTTT.

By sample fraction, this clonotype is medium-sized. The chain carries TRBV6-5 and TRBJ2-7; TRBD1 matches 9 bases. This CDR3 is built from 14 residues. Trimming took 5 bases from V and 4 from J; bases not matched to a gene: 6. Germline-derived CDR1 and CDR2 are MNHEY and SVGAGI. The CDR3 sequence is CASSLGQGPYEQYF. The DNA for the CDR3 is TGTGCCAGCAGTCTCGGACAGGGGCCTTACGAGCAGTACTTC.

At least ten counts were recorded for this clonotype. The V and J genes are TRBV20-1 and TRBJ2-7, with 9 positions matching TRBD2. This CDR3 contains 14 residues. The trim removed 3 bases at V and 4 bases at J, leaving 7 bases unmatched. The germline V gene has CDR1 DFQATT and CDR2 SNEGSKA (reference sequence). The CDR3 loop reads CSARASGVGYEQYF. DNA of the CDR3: TGCAGTGCTAGGGCTAGCGGGGTAGGTTACGAGCAGTACTTC.

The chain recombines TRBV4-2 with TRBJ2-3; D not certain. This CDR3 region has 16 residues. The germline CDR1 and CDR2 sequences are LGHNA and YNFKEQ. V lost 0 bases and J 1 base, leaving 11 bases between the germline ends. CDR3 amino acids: CASSQEIQPRTDTQYF. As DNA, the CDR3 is TGTGCCAGCAGCCAAGAGATCCAGCCGCGCACAGATACGCAGTATTTT.

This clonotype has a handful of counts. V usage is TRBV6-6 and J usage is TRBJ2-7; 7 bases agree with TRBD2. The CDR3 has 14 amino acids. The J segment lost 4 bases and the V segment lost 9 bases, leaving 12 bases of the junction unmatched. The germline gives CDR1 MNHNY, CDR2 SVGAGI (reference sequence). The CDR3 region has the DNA TGTGCCAGTGGAGAGGGAGGGAAAAGGTACGAGCAGTACTTC. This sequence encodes CASGEGGKRYEQYF.